This T cell receptor (beta chain) was sequenced during a study of identical twins (dated by TCRdb to the mid-2010s). For the wider study: To test whether fetal clonotypes persist, the study used deep sequencing on TCR alpha and beta repertoires from monozygotic twins, unrelated adults of various ages, and cord blood. To rule out contamination, replicate twin experiments were performed at different times with different library preparation protocols.

Libraries came from 5' RACE. Sequencer: Illumina HiSeq 2000. Template switching added a universal primer binding site, and the final cDNA carried a unique molecular identifier that allowed TCR cDNA molecules to be counted accurately. Specific primers in the conserved constant-segment region were used to synthesize first-strand cDNA for the TCR alpha and beta chains. To control for contamination, every cDNA library carried two barcodes: a SMART-Mk sample barcode plus Illumina barcodes. TruSeq adapter sequences and Illumina sample barcodes were added in two successive PCR steps. TCR alpha and beta cDNA libraries were sequenced on the Illumina HiSeq platform with custom primers. As for how the authors treated the data: MiGEC was used to process raw reads and extract unique molecular identifiers, and MiXCR was used to find CDR3 positions. For each individual, recombination models were inferred using an EM algorithm with the repgenHMM and IGoR tools. Shared clonotype analysis was performed with the tcR package in R, normalizing sharing by the product of cloneset sizes. To study raw recombination free of thymic and clonal selection effects, out-of-frame nonproductive sequences were analyzed. The raw public reads went through TCRdb reprocessing: fastp at Q25, MiXCR clone calling, in-frame beta chains kept. Every distinct CDR3 protein forms one entry, paired with its most common genes and DNA. For this entry, the V and J calls and clone size follow TCRdb and not the study's own pipeline. Here the sample has some 590,000 distinct CDR3 sequences; approximately 9.6% occur a single time. The top ten clonotypes cover around 3.1% of the sample.

The research as a whole found: Abundant cord blood beta clonotypes carried fewer insertions; young adult naive repertoires showed a weaker similar trend, while memory repertoires showed none. Invariant T cells such as MAIT and iNKT could partly confound zero-insertion analyses, though diverse VJ usage argued against this for most clonotypes. In monozygotic twins, recombination models systematically underestimated out-of-frame TCR alpha sharing, but the models matched the sharing seen between unrelated individuals. A weaker excess of twin sharing was found in beta out-of-frame sequences because the signal-to-noise ratio was lowered by fewer shared sequences. Because the same donors could not be followed over many years, the conclusions relied on cross-sectional statistical analysis. Compared with coincidental sharing between unrelated individuals, an excess of low generation-probability sequences was observed among out-of-frame TCR alpha sequences shared between twins.

This clonotype has more than one count but fewer than ten. The antigen it binds to is not known. It has no much larger one-base neighbor in the sample; base qualities were not kept. Only healthy Caucasian donors were included. The twin cohort consisted of three pairs of female monozygotic twins, all aged about 18 to 30 years. Peripheral blood mononuclear cells were the source from which RNA for the TCR libraries was isolated. This sample also belongs to another study, concerning yellow fever vaccine responses in identical twins. In that second paper, the authors write: The authors reported that the T cell response to vaccination in identical twins appeared partly convergent and partly personalized. In the study, vaccine-responding T cell clones were precisely tracked in identical twins.

The TCR originated in a woman aged 18-30 years in good health. The material sequenced was PBMCs.

The CDR3 reads CSSTGSTDTQYF. Here is the DNA: TGCAGCTCCACGGGGAGCACAGATACGCAGTATTTT. The chain is encoded by TRBV29-1 joined to TRBJ2-3; TRBD2 could be the D gene, as 5 bases match. V gives up 8 bases and J gives up 0 bases, and the segment between their germline ends measures 9 bases. CDR3 length: 12 amino acids, cysteine to phenylalanine. The CDR3 DNA has 36 bases and is translated from base 1. The germline V gene encodes CDR1 SQVTM and CDR2 ANQGSEA.